This paragraph covers one TCR beta chain sequence. The data stem from a study of blood T cell repertoires in COVID-19. Across the study: In each case, the material was cDNA or gDNA derived from T cells, B-cell-depleted T cells, or PBMCs.

Participants spanned ages roughly 18 to 95 years and resided in 20 to 30 US areas. Participants were placed into cohorts based on the clinical history they reported. The CDR3 runs 14 residues. Germline CDR1 and CDR2: MNHEY and SMNVEV (reference sequence). Unmatched junction bases numbered 5, after V lost 8 bases and J lost 4 bases. In the original analysis: For nucleated cells, counts were estimated from reference gene primer amplification. Clones were sequenced by immunoSEQ multiplex PCR, and TCRdb holds only the in-frame ones, with some missing. V, J and clone size are those of that table, while D and trimming were read from the DNA. The sample has approximately 65,000 clones, 80% to 90% seen once.

Sample: PBMCs or T cells enriched from blood (not recorded which). The chain is built from TRBV27 and TRBJ1-5, with 10 bases aligning to TRBD1. The sequence was obtained from a middle-aged woman with acute COVID-19. The CDR3 coding sequence is TGTGCCAGCGGGGACAGGGGTTTTAATCAGCCCCAGCATTTT. This sequence encodes CASGDRGFNQPQHF.